Below are 23 T cell receptor beta chains sequenced from a single sample in a study of tissue T cells after allogeneic stem cell transplantation. Clones were read by immunoSEQ multiplex PCR, and TCRdb kept only the in-frame ones, dropping some. The sample contains about 22,000 clones, 55% to 75% of which appear only once. Sequencing was performed on spleen. The receptor source for this set is a female BALB/c mouse in good health. The strain's MHC haplotype is H2-d.

Note on this clone: The genes and germline here are from mouse. The CDR3 extends 1 residue past the end of the read, so its final part is completed from the germline J gene. The chain employs TRBV2 and TRBJ2-5; D may be TRBD1 (6 bases). This CDR3 contains 15 residues. Deletions cut 0 bases from V and 4 bases from J, with 11 bases between. Germline V gene data show CDR1 as LGHNA and CDR2 as YSYQKL. CDR3 in amino acids: CASSQDWAGEDTQYF. CDR3 bases read: TGTGCCAGCAGCCAAGATTGGGCAGGGGAAGACACCCAGTAC.

As concerns this clone: Genes and germline are mouse. The read halts 1 residue ahead of the CDR3 end, with the missing end drawn from the germline J gene. This chain uses TRBV19 with TRBJ1-1, with TRBD1 identical over 7 bases. This CDR3 has 13 residues. CDR1 and CDR2 from the germline V gene are FNHDT and SITEND (reference sequence). The V and J ends lost 3 bases and 5 bases, in that order; junction bases with no gene match: 4. CDR3 in amino acids: CASSKGARTEVFF. The covered CDR3 bases are TGTGCCAGCAGTAAGGGGGCGCGAACAGAAGTCTTC.

As for this clone: Gene names and germline match the mouse. The CDR3 end falls 1 residue outside the read, so it is completed with the germline J gene. The V call is TRBV5, the J call TRBJ2-5, with 14 bases lining up with TRBD2. The CDR3 loop spans 17 amino acids. V dropped 1 base and J dropped 2; count of bases not matched to a gene: 2. In germline, CDR1 is LGHNA, CDR2 YNLKQL (reference sequence). The sequenced CDR3 bases are TGTGCCAGCAGCCAAGGGGACTGGGGGGGCGGCCAAGACACCCAGTAC. Translating gives CASSQGDWGGGQDTQY. The whole CDR3 sequence reads CASSQGDWGGGQDTQYF.

With respect to this clone: The gene names here belong to mouse. The read halts 1 residue ahead of the CDR3 end, with the missing end drawn from the germline J gene. The genes are TRBV13-3 and TRBJ1-1, with 8 bases that match TRBD1. This CDR3 is 13 amino acids long. J gave up 4 bases and V 3 bases, and 2 bases lay outside the gene matches. In germline, CDR1 is NNHDY, CDR2 SYVADS. This CDR3 reads CASSGQGSTEVFF. The CDR3 bases that were read are TGTGCCAGCAGTGGACAGGGGTCCACAGAAGTCTTC.

A few counts support this clone. The gene symbols are mouse symbols. Coverage ceases 1 residue before the CDR3 finishes, and the germline J gene fills in the end. The chain employs TRBV13-3 and TRBJ1-2, with unresolved D. The germline CDR1 and CDR2 sequences are NNHDY and SYVADS. The V and J ends lost 0 bases and 0 bases respectively, with 3 bases between them. The CDR3 sequence is 13 residues long. CDR3 DNA, as far as it was read: TGTGCCAGCAGTGATGACGCAAACTCCGACTACACC. The encoded protein is CASSDDANSDYT. The complete CDR3 reads CASSDDANSDYTF.

A word on this clone: The genes and germline here are from mouse. The CDR3 spells CASSAGQRNSDYTF. CDR3 DNA (partial): TGTGCCAGCAGTGCGGGACAAAGGAACTCCGACTACACC. The chain links TRBV13-3 to TRBJ1-2; possible D gene TRBD1, 6 bases. The CDR3 end falls 1 residue outside the read, so it is completed with the germline J gene. V shed 3 bases and J shed 2 bases, with 11 bases lying between them. This CDR3 has 14 amino acids. Germline CDR1 NNHDY, CDR2 SYVADS.

This clone has only one observation. Gene names and germline match the mouse. The CDR3 is cut off 1 residue early in the read; its end comes from the germline J gene. The rearrangement joins TRBV5 to TRBJ2-4; D gene uncertain. V was shortened by 2 bases and J by 0 bases, with 6 bases between the two germline ends. CDR3 length: 14 residues. Looked up from germline, CDR1 is LGHNA and CDR2 is YNLKQL (reference sequence). The CDR3 spells CASSQSSSQNTLYF. CDR3 DNA (partial): TGTGCCAGCAGCCAATCCAGTAGTCAAAACACCTTGTAC.

Notes on this clone: Gene names denote mouse genes. The CDR3 extends 1 residue past the end of the read, so its final part is completed from the germline J gene. The chain recombines TRBV31 with TRBJ1-4, with D unclear. This CDR3 has 12 residues. Trimming took off 6 bases at V and 2 bases at J, with 7 bases between the two ends. Germline V gene lookup returns CDR1 GKSSPN and CDR2 SITVG. This CDR3 is CACFKSNERLFF. Incomplete CDR3 DNA: TGTGCCTGTTTCAAATCCAACGAAAGATTATTT. Using reference TRBV31 and TRBJ1-4 for the parts outside the CDR3, the full variable domain is AQTIHQWPVAEIKAVGSPLSLGCTIKGKSSPNLYWYWQATGGTLQQLFYSITVGQVESVVQLNLSASRPKDDQFILSTEKLLLSHSGFYLCACFKSNERLFFGHGTKLSVL.

This clone has a handful of counts. Gene names and germline match the mouse. The DNA ends 1 residue before the CDR3 does, and the rest of the CDR3 is filled in from the germline J gene. V gene TRBV19 combines with J gene TRBJ1-3; 9 bases are shared with TRBD1. Germline loops: CDR1 FNHDT, CDR2 SITEND (reference sequence). Germline trimming cut 0 bases from V and 2 bases from J; bases unmatched to any gene: 0. The CDR3 contains 15 residues. The part of the CDR3 DNA that was read is TGTGCCAGCAGTATAGGGACAGGGGCTGGAAATACGCTCTAT. Protein: CASSIGTGAGNTLY. The CDR3 in its entirety is CASSIGTGAGNTLYF.

This clone came up a few times. The listed genes are named as in mouse. Read sequence stops 1 residue before the CDR3 end, and the germline J gene provides the missing end. The rearrangement links TRBV29 to TRBJ1-4; D uncertain. Trimming stripped 3 bases from V and 5 bases from J, with 4 bases between. The CDR3 loop spans 12 amino acids. Germline assignment: CDR1 MSHET and CDR2 SYDVDS. The sequenced part of the CDR3 DNA is TGTGCTAGCAGTTTCCCAAACGAAAGATTATTT. It specifies CASSFPNERLF. The full-length CDR3 reads as CASSFPNERLFF.

In the case of this clone: Gene names and germline refer to mouse. Read data end 1 residue before the CDR3 end; the end is taken from the germline J gene. This chain uses TRBV1 with TRBJ2-7; TRBD2 matches 8 bases. The CDR3 has 16 amino acids. With V trimmed by 3 bases and J by 0 bases, 7 bases remained unmatched. The germline CDR1 and CDR2 sequences are NSQYPW and LRSPGD (reference sequence). CDR3 bases read: TGCACCTGCAGTGCTGGGGGGGTTAGGAGCTCCTATGAACAGTAC. Its translation is CTCSAGGVRSSYEQY. The entire CDR3 reads CTCSAGGVRSSYEQYF. Drawing the rest from reference TRBV1 and TRBJ2-7, the complete variable domain is VTLLEQNPRWRLVPRGQAVNLRCILKNSQYPWMSWYQQDLQKQLQWLFTLRSPGDKEVKSLPGADYLATRVTDTELRLQVANMSQGRTLYCTCSAGGVRSSYEQYFGPGTRLTVL.

Of note for this clone: Genes here carry mouse names. Read coverage stops 1 residue before the CDR3 terminus; the germline J gene supplies the remainder. V gene TRBV13-2 combines with J gene TRBJ1-4; 7 bases fit TRBD1. The CDR3 runs 15 residues. Germline assignment: CDR1 NNHNN and CDR2 SYGAGS (reference sequence). The junction had 2 bases not matched to a gene; V was cut back by 3 bases and J by 0 bases. CDR3 DNA (partial): TGTGCCAGCGGTGGGGGACAGTTTTCCAACGAAAGATTATTT. Translating it yields CASGGGQFSNERLF. The complete CDR3 reads CASGGGQFSNERLFF.

On this clone itself: Gene names are mouse gene names. The read is 1 residue too short to cover the CDR3 end, so that end is filled in from the germline J gene. The chain is built from TRBV19 and TRBJ2-5, with 9 bases fitting TRBD1. V dropped 1 base and J dropped 5; count of bases not matched to a gene: 8. CDR1 FNHDT and CDR2 SITEND come from the germline V gene (reference sequence). CDR3 length equals 16 residues. The CDR3 here is CASSIRRDREGDTQYF. The DNA read from the CDR3 is TGTGCCAGCAGTATACGCCGGGACAGGGAAGGAGACACCCAGTAC.

In regard to this clone: The germline and genes are mouse ones. The DNA ends 1 residue before the CDR3 does, and the rest of the CDR3 is filled in from the germline J gene. The chain recombines TRBV15 with TRBJ2-3, with 11 bases lining up with TRBD2. From germline, CDR1 is SGHND and CDR2 FRSKSL. This CDR3 contains 16 residues. V was clipped by 7 bases and J by 0 bases; unmatched bases: 6. CDR3 protein: CASNDWGGASAETLYF. Partial CDR3 DNA: TGTGCCAGCAACGACTGGGGGGGGGCTAGTGCAGAAACGCTGTAT.

Of note for this clone: The germline and genes are mouse ones. The read ends 1 residue before the CDR3 terminus; that terminus is restored from the germline J gene. The J gene is TRBJ1-5, the V gene TRBV1; TRBD1 aligns across 8 bases. The V gene end was trimmed by 1 base and the J gene end by 3 bases; junction bases not matched to a gene: 2. Germline V gene lookup returns CDR1 NSQYPW and CDR2 LRSPGD (reference sequence). The CDR3 has 15 amino acids. Incomplete CDR3 DNA: TGCACCTGCAGTGCAGGGCAGGGGGCCAACCAGGCTCCGCTT. This gives the protein CTCSAGQGANQAPL. The CDR3 reads in full as CTCSAGQGANQAPLF.

To note about this clone: Any gene name here is a mouse gene name. The CDR3 end is not reached by the read, which stops 1 residue before it; the germline J gene fills it in. The chain combines TRBV13-1 with TRBJ2-2, with 8 bases matching TRBD1. Germline V gene lookup returns CDR1 NSHNY and CDR2 SYGAGN. This CDR3 comprises 16 residues. The ends lost 0 bases at V and 1 base at J; junction bases unmatched: 2. This CDR3 is CASSDAQGGNTGQLYF. Incomplete CDR3 DNA: TGTGCCAGCAGTGATGCACAGGGGGGAAACACCGGGCAGCTCTAC.

A single count supports this clone. Mouse gene names apply. Read data end 1 residue before the CDR3 end; the end is taken from the germline J gene. The chain employs TRBV13-2 and TRBJ2-1, with D perhaps TRBD1 (5 bases). This CDR3 has 12 residues. The V and J ends lost 0 bases and 9 bases respectively, with 7 bases between them. Germline assignment: CDR1 NNHNN and CDR2 SYGAGS (reference sequence). Incomplete CDR3 DNA: TGTGCCAGCGGTGATGCACAGGATGAGCAGTTC. Translation gives CASGDAQDEQF. The complete CDR3 sequence is CASGDAQDEQFF.

Comment on this clone: Genes and germline come from the mouse. The CDR3 bases that were read are TGTGCCTGGACTCCGGCAAACACCTTGTAC. Amino acid sequence: CAWTPANTLY. In full, the CDR3 is CAWTPANTLYF. The rearrangement links TRBV31 to TRBJ2-4; D not certain. Coverage ceases 1 residue before the CDR3 finishes, and the germline J gene fills in the end. Trimming took 4 bases from V and 5 from J, leaving 7 bases between them. Germline-derived CDR1 and CDR2 are GKSSPN and SITVG. This CDR3 has 11 amino acids.

Turning to this clone: The genes and germline here are from mouse. The DNA ends 1 residue before the CDR3 does, and the rest of the CDR3 is filled in from the germline J gene. The rearrangement joins TRBV5 to TRBJ2-5; D is possibly TRBD1 or TRBD2 (5 bases each). This CDR3 has 14 amino acids. Germline loops: CDR1 LGHNA, CDR2 YNLKQL (reference sequence). The V and J ends lost 4 bases and 0 bases respectively, with 8 bases between them. The CDR3 DNA, read in part, is TGTGCCAGCAGCCCCCGGGACAACCAAGACACCCAGTAC. The encoded protein is CASSPRDNQDTQY. The entire CDR3 is CASSPRDNQDTQYF.

On this clone: Gene names follow the mouse nomenclature. The CDR3 end falls 1 residue outside the read, so it is completed with the germline J gene. The V gene is TRBV13-1, the J gene TRBJ2-5, with 8 bases that match TRBD2. The CDR3 covers 16 residues. The V gene's germline CDR1 is NSHNY and CDR2 SYGAGN. V lost 5 bases and J lost 0; bases outside the gene matches: 8. Incomplete CDR3 DNA: TGTGCCAGCAGGAGAGGACTGGGAGTTAACCAAGACACCCAGTAC. It translates to CASRRGLGVNQDTQY. In full, the CDR3 is CASRRGLGVNQDTQYF.

Concerning this clone itself: Gene names denote mouse genes. The sequenced fragment ends 1 residue before the CDR3 boundary, so the rest is inferred from the germline J gene. Different DNA sequences within this sample yield the same CDR3. The genes are TRBV5 and TRBJ2-4; a possible D gene is TRBD2 (6 bases). Germline assignment: CDR1 LGHNA and CDR2 YNLKQL (reference sequence). The CDR3 consists of 14 residues. The V end was cut by 1 base, the J end by 1 base, with 6 bases between. The CDR3 loop is CASSQGGGQNTLYF. The part of the CDR3 DNA that was read is TGTGCCAGCAGCCAAGGGGGGGGTCAAAACACCTTGTAC.

For this clone: Mouse names are used for the genes. The read terminates 1 residue ahead of where the CDR3 ends, so the germline J gene completes it. V and J are TRBV2 and TRBJ2-7; D is possibly TRBD2 (5 bases). The V end lost 0 bases, the J end lost 5 bases, and 5 bases lay between the germline ends. The CDR3 runs to 12 residues. Germline assignment: CDR1 LGHNA and CDR2 YSYQKL. CDR3 bases read: TGTGCCAGCAGCCAAGAACTGGATGAACAGTAC. Translation: CASSQELDEQY. Given in full, the CDR3 is CASSQELDEQYF.

Regarding this clone: Mouse gene names and germline throughout. Read coverage stops 1 residue before the CDR3 terminus; the germline J gene supplies the remainder. The J gene is TRBJ2-3, the V gene TRBV31, with 7 bases fitting TRBD2. Germline V CDR1 and CDR2: GKSSPN, SITVG. The CDR3 totals 16 residues. J lost 0 bases, V lost 0 bases, and 6 bases had no gene match. The CDR3 sequence is CAWSLAWGTSAETLYF. CDR3 DNA (partial): TGTGCCTGGAGTCTAGCCTGGGGGACTAGTGCAGAAACGCTGTAT. Using reference TRBV31 and TRBJ2-3 for the parts outside the CDR3, the full variable domain is AQTIHQWPVAEIKAVGSPLSLGCTIKGKSSPNLYWYWQATGGTLQQLFYSITVGQVESVVQLNLSASRPKDDQFILSTEKLLLSHSGFYLCAWSLAWGTSAETLYFGSGTRLTVL.